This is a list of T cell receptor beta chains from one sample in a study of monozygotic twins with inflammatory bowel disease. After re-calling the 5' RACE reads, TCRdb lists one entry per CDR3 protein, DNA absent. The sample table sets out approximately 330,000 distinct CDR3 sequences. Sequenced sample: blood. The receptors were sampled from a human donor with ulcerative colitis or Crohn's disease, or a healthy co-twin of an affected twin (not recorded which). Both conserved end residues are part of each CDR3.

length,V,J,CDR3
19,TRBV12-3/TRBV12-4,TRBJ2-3,CASSSVRKGEHLSTDTQYF
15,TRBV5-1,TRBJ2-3,CASGRQGANTDTQYF
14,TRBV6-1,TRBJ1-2,CASTAGAGNYGYTF
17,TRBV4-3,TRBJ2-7,CASSQDNRGQGDYEQYF
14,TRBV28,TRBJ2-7,CASSLTGSGYEQYF
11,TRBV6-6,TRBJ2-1,CASSYSDEQFF
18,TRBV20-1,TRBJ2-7,CSATPRGGAILGSYEQYF
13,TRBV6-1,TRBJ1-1,CASIKGSSHEAFF
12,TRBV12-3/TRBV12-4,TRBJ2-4,CASSISGGIQYF
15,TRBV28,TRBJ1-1,CASRRLRDRIFEAFF
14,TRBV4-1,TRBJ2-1,CASSQRSKEGEQFF
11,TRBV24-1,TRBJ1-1,CATSDLTRAFF
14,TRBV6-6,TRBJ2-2,CAVSGSANTGELFF
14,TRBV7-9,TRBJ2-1,CASSLVHPDNEQFF
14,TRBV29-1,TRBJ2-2,CNVNRDRETGELFF
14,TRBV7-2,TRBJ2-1,CASSLGTAWNEQFF
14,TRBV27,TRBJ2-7,CASSLTGTFGEQYF
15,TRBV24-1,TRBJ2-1,CATSMEASSYNEQFF
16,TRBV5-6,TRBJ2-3,CASSLVGTSGTDRQYF
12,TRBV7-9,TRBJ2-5,CASSLYTETQYF
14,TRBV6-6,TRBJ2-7,CASSYVGLSYEQYF
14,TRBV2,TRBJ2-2,CASKIAGNTRELFF
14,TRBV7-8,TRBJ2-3,CASSGRSRSDTQYF